The clone carrying this T cell receptor (beta chain) was recorded at least ten times. This entry comes from a study of T cells in Graves' hyperthyroidism and ophthalmopathy. This CDR3 spans 13 amino acids. Germline assignment: CDR1 SGHTA and CDR2 FQGTGA. Trimming removed 1 base from V and 9 bases from J; junction bases left unmatched: 1. RNA transcripts yielded amplified TCR beta CDR3 regions. An initial round of RT-PCR targeting the TCR CDR3 relied on the HTBI primer set. TCRdb recomputed calls from the multiplex PCR reads with MiXCR, one row per CDR3 protein. This sample has 540,000 or so distinct CDR3 sequences, with under 60% found just once.

The clonotype comes from an adult woman with Graves' disease, either hyperthyroidism or ophthalmopathy (not recorded which). J is TRBJ2-1 and V is TRBV7-3; TRBD1 aligns across 9 bases. The sample comprised peripheral blood or thyroid tissue (not recorded which). CDR3 loop: CASSLRQGGEQFF. The CDR3 DNA is TGTGCCAGCAGCTTAAGACAGGGGGGTGAGCAGTTCTTC. Full variable domain (outside the CDR3, taken from reference TRBV7-3 and TRBJ2-1): GAGVSQTPSNKVTEKGKYVELRCDPISGHTALYWYRQSLGQGPEFLIYFQGTGAADDSGLPNDRFFAVRPEGSVSTLKIQRTERGDSAVYLCASSLRQGGEQFFGPGTRLTVL.